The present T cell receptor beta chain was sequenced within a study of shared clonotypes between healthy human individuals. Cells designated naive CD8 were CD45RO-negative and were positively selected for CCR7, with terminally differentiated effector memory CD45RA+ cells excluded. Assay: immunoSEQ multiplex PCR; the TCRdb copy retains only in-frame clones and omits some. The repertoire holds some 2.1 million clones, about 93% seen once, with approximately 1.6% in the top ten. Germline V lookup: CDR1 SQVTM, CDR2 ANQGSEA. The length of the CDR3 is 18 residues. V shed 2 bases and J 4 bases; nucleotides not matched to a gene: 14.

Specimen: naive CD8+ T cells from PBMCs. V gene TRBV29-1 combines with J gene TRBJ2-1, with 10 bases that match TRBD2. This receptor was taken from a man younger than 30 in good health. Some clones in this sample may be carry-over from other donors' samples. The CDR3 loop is CSVELAGEFSWFYNEQFF. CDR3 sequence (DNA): TGCAGCGTTGAACTAGCGGGAGAATTTTCCTGGTTTTACAATGAGCAGTTCTTC.